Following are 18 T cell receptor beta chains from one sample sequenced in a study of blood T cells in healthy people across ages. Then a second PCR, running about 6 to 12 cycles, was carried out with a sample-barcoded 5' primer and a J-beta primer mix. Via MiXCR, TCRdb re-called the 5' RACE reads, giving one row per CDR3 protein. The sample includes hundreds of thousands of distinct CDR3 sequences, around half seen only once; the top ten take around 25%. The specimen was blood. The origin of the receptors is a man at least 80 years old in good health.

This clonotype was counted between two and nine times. Written as DNA, the CDR3 is TGTGCCAGCAGCTTAGTAGGTCTAGCGGGAAGCTCAGATACGCAGTATTTT. Its protein product is CASSLVGLAGSSDTQYF. The chain links TRBV7-2 to TRBJ2-3, with 9 bases aligning to TRBD2. The junction had 9 bases not matched to a gene; V was cut back by 1 base and J by 4 bases. Germline CDR1 is SGHTA and CDR2 is FQGNSA. The CDR3 is 17 residues long.

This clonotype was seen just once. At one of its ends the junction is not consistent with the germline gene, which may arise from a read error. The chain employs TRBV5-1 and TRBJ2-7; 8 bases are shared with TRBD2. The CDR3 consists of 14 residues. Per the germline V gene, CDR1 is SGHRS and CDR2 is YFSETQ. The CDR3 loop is CANSLERGSYEQYF. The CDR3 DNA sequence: TGCGCCAACAGCTTGGAGCGGGGGTCCTACGAGCAGTACTTC.

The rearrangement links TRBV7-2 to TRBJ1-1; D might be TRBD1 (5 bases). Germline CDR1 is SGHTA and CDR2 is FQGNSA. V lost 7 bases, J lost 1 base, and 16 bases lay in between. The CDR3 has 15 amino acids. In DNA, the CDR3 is TGTGCCAGCACCACCGGAAGGGGCCCGAACACTGAAGCTTTCTTT. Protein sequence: CASTTGRGPNTEAFF.

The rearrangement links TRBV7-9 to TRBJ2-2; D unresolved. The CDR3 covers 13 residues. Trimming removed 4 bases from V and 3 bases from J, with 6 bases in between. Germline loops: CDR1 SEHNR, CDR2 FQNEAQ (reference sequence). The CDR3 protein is CASSYPHTGELFF. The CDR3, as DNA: TGTGCCAGCAGCTACCCGCACACCGGGGAGCTGTTTTTT.

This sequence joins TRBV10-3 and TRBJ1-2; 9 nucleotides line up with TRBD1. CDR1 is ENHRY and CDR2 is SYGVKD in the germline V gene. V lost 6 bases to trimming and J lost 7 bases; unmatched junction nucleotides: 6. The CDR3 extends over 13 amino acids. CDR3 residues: CAISRDREGGYTF. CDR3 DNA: TGTGCCATCAGCCGGGACAGGGAGGGTGGCTACACCTTC.

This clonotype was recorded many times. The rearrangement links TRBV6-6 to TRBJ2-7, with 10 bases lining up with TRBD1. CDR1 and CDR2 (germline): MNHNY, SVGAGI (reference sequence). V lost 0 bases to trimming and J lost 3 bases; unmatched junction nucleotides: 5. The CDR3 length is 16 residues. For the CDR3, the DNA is TGTGCCAGCAGTTACTCGACCGGGACAGGGGACTACGAGCAGTACTTC. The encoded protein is CASSYSTGTGDYEQYF.

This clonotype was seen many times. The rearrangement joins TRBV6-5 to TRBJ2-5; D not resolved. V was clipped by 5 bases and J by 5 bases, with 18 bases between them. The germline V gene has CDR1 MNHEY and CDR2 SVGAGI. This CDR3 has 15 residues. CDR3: CASSPRFTTRETQYF. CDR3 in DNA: TGTGCCAGCAGTCCCCGGTTCACTACTCGGGAGACCCAGTACTTC.

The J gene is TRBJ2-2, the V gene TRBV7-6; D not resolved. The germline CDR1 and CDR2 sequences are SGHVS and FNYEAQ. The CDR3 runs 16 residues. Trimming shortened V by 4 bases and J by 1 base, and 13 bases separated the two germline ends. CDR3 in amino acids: CASSYRTDGNTGELFF. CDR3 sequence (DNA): TGTGCCAGCAGCTATAGAACGGACGGGAACACCGGGGAGCTGTTTTTT.

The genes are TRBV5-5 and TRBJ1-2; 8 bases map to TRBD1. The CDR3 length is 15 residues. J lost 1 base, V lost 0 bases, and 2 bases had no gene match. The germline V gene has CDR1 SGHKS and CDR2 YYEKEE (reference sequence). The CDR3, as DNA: TGTGCCAGCAGCTTGGGACAGGGGAGTAACTATGGCTACACCTTC. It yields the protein CASSLGQGSNYGYTF.

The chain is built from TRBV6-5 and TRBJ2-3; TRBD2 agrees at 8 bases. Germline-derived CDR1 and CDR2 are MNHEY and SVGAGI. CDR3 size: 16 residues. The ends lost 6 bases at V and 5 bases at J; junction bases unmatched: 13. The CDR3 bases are TGTGCCAGCAGGCCACGAGCGGGAGCACCGAAAGATACGCAGTATTTT. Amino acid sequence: CASRPRAGAPKDTQYF.

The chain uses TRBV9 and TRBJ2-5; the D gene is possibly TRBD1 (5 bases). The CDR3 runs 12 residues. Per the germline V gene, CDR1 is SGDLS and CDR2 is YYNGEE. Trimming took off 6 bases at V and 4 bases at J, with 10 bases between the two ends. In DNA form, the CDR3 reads TGTGCCAGCAATAACAGGACAGAGACCCAGTACTTC. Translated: CASNNRTETQYF.

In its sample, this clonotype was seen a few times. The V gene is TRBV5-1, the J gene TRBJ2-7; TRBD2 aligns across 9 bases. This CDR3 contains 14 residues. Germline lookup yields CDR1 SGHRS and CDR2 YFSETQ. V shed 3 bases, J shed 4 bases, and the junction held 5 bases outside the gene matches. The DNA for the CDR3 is TGCGCCAGCAGCTCTCTAGCGGGAAGTTACGAGCAGTACTTC. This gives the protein CASSSLAGSYEQYF.

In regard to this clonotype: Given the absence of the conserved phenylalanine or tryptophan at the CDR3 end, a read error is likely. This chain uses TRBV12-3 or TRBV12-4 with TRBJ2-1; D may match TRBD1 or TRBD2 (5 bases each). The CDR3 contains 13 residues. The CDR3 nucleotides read TGTGCCAGCACGCCGAGGGGATACAAGGAGCAGTTCTTA. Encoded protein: CASTPRGYKEQFL.

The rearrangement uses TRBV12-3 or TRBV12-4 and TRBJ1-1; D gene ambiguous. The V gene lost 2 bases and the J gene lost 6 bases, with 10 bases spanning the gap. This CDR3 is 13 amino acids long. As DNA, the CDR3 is TGTGCCAGCAGTTTATACTCTCGGGCTGAAGCTTTCTTT. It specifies CASSLYSRAEAFF.

In nucleotides, the CDR3 is TGCGCCAGCAGTGGTCCTGGGGTCGCAGATACGCAGTATTTT. Protein: CASSGPGVADTQYF. The rearrangement links TRBV10-1 to TRBJ2-3; D is unresolved. Germline CDR1 WNHNN, CDR2 SYGVQD (reference sequence). The V end was cut by 4 bases, the J end by 4 bases, with 12 bases between. CDR3 length: 14 residues.

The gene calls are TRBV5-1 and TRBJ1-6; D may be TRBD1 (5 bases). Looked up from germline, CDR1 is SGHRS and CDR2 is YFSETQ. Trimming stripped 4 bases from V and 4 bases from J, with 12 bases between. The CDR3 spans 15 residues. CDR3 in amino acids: CASSPGRGYNSPLHF. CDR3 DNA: TGCGCCAGCAGCCCCGGTCGGGGGTATAATTCACCCCTCCACTTT. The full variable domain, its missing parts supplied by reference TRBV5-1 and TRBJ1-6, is KAGVTQTPRYLIKTRGQQVTLSCSPISGHRSVSWYQQTPGQGLQFLFEYFSETQRNKGNFPGRFSGRQFSNSRSEMNVSTLELGDSALYLCASSPGRGYNSPLHFGNGTRLTVT.

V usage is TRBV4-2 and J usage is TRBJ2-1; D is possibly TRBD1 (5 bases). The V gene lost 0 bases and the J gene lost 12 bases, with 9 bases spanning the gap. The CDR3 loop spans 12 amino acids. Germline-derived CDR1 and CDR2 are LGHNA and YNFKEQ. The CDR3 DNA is TGTGCCAGCAGCCAAGATCAGGGTGGGCAGTTCTTC. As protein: CASSQDQGGQFF.

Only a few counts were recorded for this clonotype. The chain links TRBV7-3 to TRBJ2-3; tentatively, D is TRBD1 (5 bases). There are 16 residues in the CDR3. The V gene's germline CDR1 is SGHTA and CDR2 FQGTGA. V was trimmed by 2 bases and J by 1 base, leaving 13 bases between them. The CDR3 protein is CASSLRVGAGTDTQYF. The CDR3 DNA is TGTGCCAGCAGCTTACGCGTAGGGGCCGGCACAGATACGCAGTATTTT.